These 11 T cell receptor beta chains came from one sample sequenced in a study of CD8 T cells in Susac syndrome. RNA amounts of roughly 0.45 to 1 ug underwent reverse transcription with random hexamers. TCRdb fed the immunoSEQ multiplex PCR reads into MiXCR, producing one record per CDR3 protein. This table has under 250,000 distinct CDR3 sequences, over 90% appearing once. Input material: CD4+ T cells from PBMCs. These receptors were obtained from a human donor with Susac syndrome.

The chain uses TRBV5-6 and TRBJ2-3; the D is unclear. The CDR3 length is 12 residues. Germline-derived CDR1 and CDR2 are SGHDT and YYEEEE. V lost 2 bases and J lost 6, with 7 bases in between. CDR3 nucleotides: TGTGCCAGCAGCTTTGGATCGGATACGCAGTATTTT. This codes for CASSFGSDTQYF.

CDR3 sequence reads: CASSAGGEVNEKLFF. In DNA form, the CDR3 reads TGTGCCAGCAGCGCGGGGGGCGAGGTGAATGAAAAACTGTTTTTT. The rearrangement uses TRBV9 and TRBJ1-4; maybe TRBD1 (6 bases). CDR3 length: 15 residues. The germline V gene encodes CDR1 SGDLS and CDR2 YYNGEE. V was pared by 3 bases and J by 5 bases, with 14 bases between.

The J gene is TRBJ2-7, the V gene TRBV11-2; 11 nucleotides line up with TRBD1. Germline CDR1 and CDR2: SGHAT and FQNNGV. Trimming at V came to 4 bases and at J to 2 bases, leaving 10 bases not matched to a gene. CDR3 length: 17 amino acids. CDR3 bases: TGTGCCAGCAGCTATACTTGGGGGGGACAGGGGGCCTACGAGCAGTACTTC. Amino acid sequence: CASSYTWGGQGAYEQYF.

The rearrangement links TRBV3-1 to TRBJ2-2; D unresolved. From germline, CDR1 is LGHDT and CDR2 YNNKEL (reference sequence). V was shortened by 4 bases and J by 7 bases, with 10 bases between the two germline ends. This CDR3 is built from 13 residues. This chain's CDR3 is CASSLDLIGELFF. CDR3 nucleotide sequence: TGTGCCAGCAGCCTCGACCTGATCGGGGAGCTGTTTTTT.

As regards this clonotype: Compared with germline, one end of the junction differs, possibly owing to a read error. V is TRBV7-9 and J is TRBJ2-2; 9 nucleotides align to TRBD1. CDR1 is SEHNR, CDR2 FQNEAQ, per germline (reference sequence). The CDR3 has 16 residues. CDR3 in DNA: TGTGCCAGCAGCTTCGGTGGGACAGGGAACTCCGGGGAGCTGTTTTTT. It is translated as CASSFGGTGNSGELFF.

The chain links TRBV14 to TRBJ2-7, with D possibly matching TRBD1 (6 bases). CDR1 is SGHDN, CDR2 FVKESK, per germline. The CDR3 has 12 residues. V lost 1 base and J lost 5, with 6 bases in between. The CDR3 spells CASSQAGDEQYF. CDR3 nucleotide sequence: TGTGCCAGCAGCCAAGCAGGGGACGAGCAGTACTTC.

The chain has TRBV7-9 and TRBJ2-7, with unresolved D. CDR1 is SEHNR, CDR2 FQNEAQ, per germline (reference sequence). V gave up 1 base and J gave up 3 bases, with 7 bases separating them. The CDR3 spans 13 residues. CDR3 bases: TGTGCCAGCAGCTTAGTTTTCGACTACGAGCAGTACTTC. Amino acids: CASSLVFDYEQYF.

CDR3 protein: CATSQGFGDTEAFF. CDR3 nucleotides: TGTGCCACCAGTCAGGGATTTGGGGACACTGAAGCTTTCTTT. The chain is built from TRBV15 and TRBJ1-1, with a tentative D call TRBD1 (5 bases). Trimming took off 6 bases at V and 3 bases at J, with 14 bases between the two ends. This CDR3 has 14 residues. Germline CDR1 reads LNHNV; CDR2 reads YYDKDF (reference sequence). Supplemented by reference TRBV15 and TRBJ1-1, the full variable domain reads DAMVIQNPRYQVTQFGKPVTLSCSQTLNHNVMYWYQQKSSQAPKLLFHYYDKDFNNEADTPDNFQSRRPNTSFCFLDIRSPGLGDTAMYLCATSQGFGDTEAFFGQGTRLTVV.

The chain has TRBV24-1 and TRBJ1-5; D ambiguous. V was shortened by 1 base and J by 6 bases, with 3 bases between the two germline ends. This CDR3 has 12 amino acids. Germline V gene sequence: CDR1 KGHDR, CDR2 SFDVKD. CDR3 protein: CATSDLGQPQHF. CDR3 DNA: TGTGCCACCAGTGATTTAGGTCAGCCCCAGCATTTT.

This chain uses TRBV28 with TRBJ1-5; TRBD1 matches 8 bases. Looked up from germline, CDR1 is MDHEN and CDR2 is SYDVKM. The CDR3 is made up of 13 amino acids. V lost 5 bases to trimming and J lost 6 bases; unmatched junction nucleotides: 3. The CDR3 spells CASSQGAGQPQHF. The CDR3 bases are TGTGCCAGCAGTCAGGGGGCCGGTCAGCCCCAGCATTTT.

The chain combines TRBV29-1 with TRBJ2-5; a possible D gene is TRBD2 (5 bases). The V gene's germline CDR1 is SQVTM and CDR2 ANQGSEA. This CDR3 spans 15 amino acids. Between the trimmed V and J ends, which lost 0 bases and 0 bases, there was a span of 11 bases. Written as DNA, the CDR3 is TGCAGCGTTGAAGATCAGCCTAGCCACCAAGAGACCCAGTACTTC. The encoded protein is CSVEDQPSHQETQYF.